This T cell receptor beta chain was sequenced in a study of monozygotic twins with inflammatory bowel disease. Study observations and caveats: No distinction between different T cell subtypes was possible. For IBD, no single strong associated signal or clonotype was supported. No difference in repertoire similarity was seen between concordant and discordant twins, possibly because power was limited. Healthy co-twins showed greater TCRbeta diversity (inverse Simpson) than IBD patients.

Turning to this clonotype: Its matching antigen is unknown.

TCRdb re-called the 5' RACE reads; one entry per CDR3 protein, DNA not given. This sample's table reports around 210,000 distinct CDR3 sequences. The CDR3 consists of 12 residues. This sequence joins TRBV12-3 or TRBV12-4 and TRBJ1-1; the D call of TRBD1 rests on TCRdb alone, since no DNA is present to check it. Sequencing used blood. This clonotype was sampled from a human donor with ulcerative colitis or Crohn's disease, or a healthy co-twin of an affected twin (not recorded which). CDR3 sequence reads: CASSPLAEDAFF.